This T cell receptor (beta chain) was captured in a study of blood T cell repertoires in COVID-19. Study details: The study drew acute and convalescent COVID-19 samples from the United States, Italy and Spain. T cells, B-cell-depleted T cells, or PBMCs provided the cDNA or gDNA that served as material.

Germline CDR1 and CDR2: MNHEY and SVGAGI. Trimming took off 0 bases at V and 8 bases at J, with 19 bases between the two ends. The CDR3 extends over 16 amino acids. Authors' methods: Amplifying reference gene primers gave estimates of nucleated cell counts. The method was immunoSEQ multiplex PCR; TCRdb's version includes in-frame clones alone and lacks a portion of them. V and J calls plus clone size are reproduced from that table; the DNA served to infer D and trimming. The sample carries 110,000 to 150,000 clones, around 80% recorded once. The receptor was isolated from a woman in her 50s with acute or convalescent COVID-19. Source material: peripheral blood. This rearrangement joins TRBV6-5 to TRBJ1-2, with no clear D. DNA for the CDR3: TGTGCCAGCAGTTACTCACTCGGTGGATCCATCGGGGGCTACACCTTC. Translated, it gives CASSYSLGGSIGGYTF.